This TCR beta chain was retrieved from a study of T-cell reconstitution after alpha-beta-depleted transplantation in children. Trimming shortened V by 3 bases and J by 1 base, and 6 bases separated the two germline ends. The CDR3 contains 14 residues. Germline V lookup: CDR1 SEHNR, CDR2 FQNEAQ (reference sequence). The authors prepared the TCRbeta library with unique molecular identifiers. TCRdb reprocessed the PCR reads via MiXCR and lists one record per CDR3 protein. The sample gives 900,000 or so distinct CDR3 sequences, approximately 15% of which show up once; just under 5% is in the top ten. In this sample, this clonotype turned up many times.

The specimen comprised PBMCs, mostly from graft donor cells, sampled 360 days after TCRalphabeta/CD19-depleted stem cell transplant. This TCR came from a male patient between 10 and 17 years old who had a stem cell transplant for acute lymphoblastic leukemia, so the T cells may come from the graft donor. The V gene is TRBV7-9, the J gene TRBJ2-2; D gene uncertain. CDR3 sequence reads: CASSFSRNTGELFF. The CDR3 DNA follows: TGTGCCAGCAGCTTCTCCAGGAACACCGGGGAGCTGTTTTTT. The full variable domain, in which reference TRBV7-9 and TRBJ2-2 provide the parts outside the CDR3, is DTGVSQNPRHKITKRGQNVTFRCDPISEHNRLYWYRQTLGQGPEFLTYFQNEAQLEKSRLLSDRFSAERPKGSFSTLEIQRTEQGDSAMYLCASSFSRNTGELFFGEGSRLTVL.